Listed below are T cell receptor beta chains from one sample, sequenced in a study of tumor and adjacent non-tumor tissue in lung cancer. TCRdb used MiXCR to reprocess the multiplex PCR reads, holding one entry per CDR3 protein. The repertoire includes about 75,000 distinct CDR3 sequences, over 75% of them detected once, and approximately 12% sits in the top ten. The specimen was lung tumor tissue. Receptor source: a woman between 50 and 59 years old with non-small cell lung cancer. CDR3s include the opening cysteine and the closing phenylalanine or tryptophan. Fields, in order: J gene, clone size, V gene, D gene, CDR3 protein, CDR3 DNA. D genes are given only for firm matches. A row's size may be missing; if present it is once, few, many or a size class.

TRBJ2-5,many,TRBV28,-,CASSLAGRVETQYF,TGTGCCAGCAGTTTAGCCGGGAGAGTGGAGACCCAGTACTTC
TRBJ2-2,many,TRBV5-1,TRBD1,CASSSRTGSNTGELFF,TGCGCCAGCAGCTCACGGACAGGGAGCAACACCGGGGAGCTGTTTTTT
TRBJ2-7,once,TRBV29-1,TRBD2,CSVGLASYKQYF,TGCAGTGTTGGACTAGCATCCTACAAGCAGTACTTC
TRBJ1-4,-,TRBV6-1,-,CAISEWSDEKLFF,TGTGCCATCAGTGAATGGTCCGATGAGAAACTGTTTTTT
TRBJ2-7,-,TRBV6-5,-,CASSLYDNSYEQRF,TGTGCCAGCAGTCTATACGACAACTCCTACGAGCAGCGCTTC
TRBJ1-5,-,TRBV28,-,CASSRPSVQPQHF,TGTGCCAGCAGTCGCCCCAGTGTTCAGCCCCAGCATTTT
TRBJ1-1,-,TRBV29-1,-,CSGGSRPLNIEAVF,TGCAGCGGGGGGTCAAGGCCGCTGAACATTGAAGCTGTCTTT
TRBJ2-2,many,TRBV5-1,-,CASSLDFFANTGELFF,TGCGCCAGCAGCTTGGATTTTTTCGCGAACACCGGGGAGCTGTTTTTT
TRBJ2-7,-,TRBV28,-,CASSPGTYYDQYF,TGTGCCAGCAGTCCTGGGACTTACTACGACCAGTACTTC
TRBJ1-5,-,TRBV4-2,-,CVSSQDLTSNHPQHF,TGTGTCAGTAGCCAAGACCTCACTAGCAATCATCCCCAGCATTTT
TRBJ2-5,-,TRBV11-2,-,CASSLPVGPETLYF,TGTGCCAGCAGCTTACCTGTAGGCCCTGAGACCCTATACTTC
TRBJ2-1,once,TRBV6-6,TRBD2,CASTYGLGTGGPNEQSF,TGTGCCAGCACTTACGGGCTAGGGACGGGAGGGCCTAATGAGCAGTCCTTC
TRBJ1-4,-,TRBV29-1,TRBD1,CNVAVTGNEKLFF,TGCAACGTAGCCGTGACAGGGAACGAAAAACTGTTTTTT
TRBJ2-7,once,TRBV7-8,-,CVSSLTSGLIYEQYF,TGTGTCAGCAGTTTGACTAGTGGGTTAATCTACGAGCAGTACTTC
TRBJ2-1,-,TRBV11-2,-,CASSSARGAGINNVQFF,TGTGCCAGCAGCTCAGCCCGGGGGGCAGGGATCAACAATGTGCAGTTCTTC
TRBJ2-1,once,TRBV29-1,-,CSVSISLSEQFF,TGCAGCGTTAGCATCTCACTCAGTGAGCAGTTCTTC
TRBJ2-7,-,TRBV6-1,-,CASRWSPSYEQYF,TGTGCCAGCAGATGGAGTCCTTCCTACGAGCAGTACTTC
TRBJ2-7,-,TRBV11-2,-,CAGSLVTGTFEQYF,TGTGCCGGTAGCTTAGTAACCGGGACGTTCGAGCAGTACTTC
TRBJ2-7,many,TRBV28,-,CASSPISVLGGTYEQYF,TGTGCCAGCAGTCCCATATCGGTTCTCGGCGGTACCTACGAGCAGTACTTC
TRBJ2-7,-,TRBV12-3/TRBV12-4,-,CATGLRGESSYEQYF,TGTGCCACCGGTTTGAGGGGCGAGAGCTCCTACGAGCAGTATTTC
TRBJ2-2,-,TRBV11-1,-,CASNFGAWAQLNTPELFF,TGTGCCAGCAACTTCGGAGCGTGGGCTCAGTTGAACACCCCGGAGCTGTTTTTT
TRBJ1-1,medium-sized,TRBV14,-,CASSHNRAATEAFF,TGTGCCAGCAGCCACAACAGGGCAGCCACTGAAGCTTTCTTT
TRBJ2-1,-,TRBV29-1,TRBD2,CRAKEREGGEQLF,TGCAGGGCCAAGGAGCGGGAGGGAGGTGAGCAGCTCTTC
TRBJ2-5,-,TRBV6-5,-,CASSYNGDTQYF,TGTGCCAGCAGTTACAATGGTGATACCCAGTACTTC
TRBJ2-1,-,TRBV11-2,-,CTSSSTVCNEQFF,TGTACCAGCAGCTCGACTGTCTGCAATGAGCAATTCTTC
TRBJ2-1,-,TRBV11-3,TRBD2,CASSLERGLAGDYKPFF,TGTGCCAGCAGCTTAGAACGGGGACTAGCGGGAGATTATAAGCCGTTCTTC
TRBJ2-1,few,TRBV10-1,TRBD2,CASSEKPGRGSYNGQFF,TGCGCCAGTAGTGAGAAGCCCGGGAGGGGGTCCTACAATGGGCAGTTCTTC
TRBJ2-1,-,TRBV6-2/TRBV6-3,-,CASCYRSSFNEQFF,TGTGCCAGCTGTTACCGTTCCTCCTTCAATGAGCAGTTCTTC
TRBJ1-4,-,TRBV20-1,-,CTASRRLSPGDKLFF,TGCACTGCTAGTCGCCGTTTGTCCCCGGGAGATAAACTGTTTTTT
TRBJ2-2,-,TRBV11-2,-,CVSSLGTGTRELFF,TGTGTCAGCAGCTTAGGTACAGGGACCAGGGAGCTGTTTTTT
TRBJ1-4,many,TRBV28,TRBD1,CASSSTGGIEKLFF,TGTGCCAGCAGCTCTACAGGGGGCATTGAAAAACTGTTTTTT
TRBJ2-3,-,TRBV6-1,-,CANGETLAGGRDTQYF,TGTGCCAACGGTGAGACCTTAGCAGGAGGGCGCGATACGCAGTATTTT
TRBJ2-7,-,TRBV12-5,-,CASGLRRGELYEQYF,TGTGCTAGTGGTCTCAGGAGAGGGGAACTCTACGAGCAGTACTTC
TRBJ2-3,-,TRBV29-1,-,CIVKQDSTDTQYF,TGCATCGTTAAGCAGGATAGCACAGATACGCAGTATTTT
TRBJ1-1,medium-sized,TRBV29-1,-,CSLKLLPGQMNTEAFF,TGCAGCCTTAAACTACTCCCAGGTCAAATGAACACTGAAGCTTTCTTT
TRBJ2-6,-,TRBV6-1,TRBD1,CASSEGDSSNVLTF,TGTGCCAGCAGTGAAGGGGACAGTTCCAACGTCCTGACTTTC
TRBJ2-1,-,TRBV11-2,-,CASNLGSSGEQFF,TGTGCCAGCAATCTCGGGAGTTCGGGTGAGCAGTTCTTC
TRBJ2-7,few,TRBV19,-,CAGSTLSSSSYEQYF,TGTGCCGGTAGCACCCTGAGCAGCAGCTCCTACGAGCAGTACTTC
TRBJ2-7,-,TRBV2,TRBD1,CASSGQGQDYEQYF,TGTGCCAGCAGTGGACAGGGACAGGACTATGAGCAGTACTTC
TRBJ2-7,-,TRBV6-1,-,CASRPPSSCEQYF,TGTGCCAGCAGACCTCCGAGCTCCTGCGAGCAGTACTTC
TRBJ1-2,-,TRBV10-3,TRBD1,CATSGQGGAYGHTF,TGTGCCACCTCTGGACAGGGGGGGGCCTATGGCCACACCTTC
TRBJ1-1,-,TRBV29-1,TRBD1,CSVGGGQDNPETFF,TGCAGCGTTGGAGGGGGACAGGACAACCCTGAAACTTTCTTT
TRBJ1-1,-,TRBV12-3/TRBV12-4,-,CASKYRNTEAFF,TGTGCCAGCAAATACAGAAACACTGAAGCTTTCTTT
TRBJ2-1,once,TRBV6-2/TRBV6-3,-,CASNDGGLAEGSYNEQLF,TGTGCCAGCAACGACGGAGGGCTGGCGGAGGGCTCCTACAATGAGCAGTTATTC
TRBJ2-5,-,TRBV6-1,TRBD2,CASSEHLAGESQYF,TGTGCCAGCAGTGAACATTTGGCGGGGGAGAGCCAGTACTTC
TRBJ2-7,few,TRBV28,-,CASSLGRGIPYEQYF,TGTGCCAGCAGTTTAGGACGAGGAATCCCCTACGAACAGTACTTC
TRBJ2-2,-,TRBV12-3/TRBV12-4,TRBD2,CPSSIAGANTGELFF,TGTCCCAGCAGTATAGCGGGCGCGAACACCGGGGAGCTATTTTTT
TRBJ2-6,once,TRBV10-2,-,CACSGGSGANVLTF,TGCGCATGCAGTGGAGGATCTGGGGCCAACGTCCTGACTTTC
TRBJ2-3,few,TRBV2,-,CACQLEHTDTQYF,TGTGCTTGCCAACTAGAGCACACAGATACGCAGTATTTT
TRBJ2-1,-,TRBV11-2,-,CASSLGRFFSYNEQFF,TGTGCCAGTAGCTTGGGACGGTTTTTCAGCTACAATGAGCAGTTCTTC
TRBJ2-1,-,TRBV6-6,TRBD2,CASSYYGGSSYNEQFF,TGTGCCAGCAGTTATTACGGCGGGAGCTCTTACAATGAGCAATTCTTC
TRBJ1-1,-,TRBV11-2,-,CASSLLMLGSVGFF,TGTGCCAGCAGCTTGCTAATGCTGGGATCTGTAGGTTTCTTT
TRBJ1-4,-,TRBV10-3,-,CAFGERGTNEKLFF,TGTGCCTTCGGTGAGAGGGGGACGAATGAAAAACTGTTTTTT
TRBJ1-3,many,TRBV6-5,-,CASSFQVAGNTIYF,TGTGCCAGCAGTTTCCAGGTAGCTGGAAACACCATATATTTT
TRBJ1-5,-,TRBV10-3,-,CAISASAALSHQPQHF,TGTGCCATCAGTGCCTCCGCCGCACTCAGCCATCAGCCCCAGCATTTT
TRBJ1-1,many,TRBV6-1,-,CASTHFNTEAFF,TGTGCCAGTACCCACTTCAACACTGAAGCTTTCTTT
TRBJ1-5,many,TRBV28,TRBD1,CATKFPGQNQPQHF,TGTGCCACCAAGTTCCCGGGACAGAATCAGCCCCAGCATTTT
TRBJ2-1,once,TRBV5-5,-,CASSSSDQSPIGEEQFF,TGTGCCAGCAGCTCGTCTGACCAGTCCCCCATTGGGGAGGAGCAGTTCTTC